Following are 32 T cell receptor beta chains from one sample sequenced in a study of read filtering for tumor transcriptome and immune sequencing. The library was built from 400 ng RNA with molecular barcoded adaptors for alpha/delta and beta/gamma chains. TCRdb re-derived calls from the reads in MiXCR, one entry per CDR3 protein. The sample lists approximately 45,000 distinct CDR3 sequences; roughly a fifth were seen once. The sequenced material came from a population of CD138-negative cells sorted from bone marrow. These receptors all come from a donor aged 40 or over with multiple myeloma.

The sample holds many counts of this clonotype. Here the CDR3 DNA reads TGCGCCAGCAGCTTGGCGGCAGGGAGCTCCTACGAGCAGTACTTC. Encoded protein: CASSLAAGSSYEQYF. This chain connects TRBV5-1 to TRBJ2-7; D tentatively fits TRBD1 or TRBD2 (5 bases each). The V end was cut by 0 bases, the J end by 0 bases, with 10 bases between. The CDR3 contains 15 residues. Looked up from germline, CDR1 is SGHRS and CDR2 is YFSETQ.

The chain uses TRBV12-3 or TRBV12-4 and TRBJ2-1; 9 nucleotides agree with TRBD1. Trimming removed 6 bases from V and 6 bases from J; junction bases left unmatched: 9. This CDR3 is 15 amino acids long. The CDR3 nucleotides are TGTGCCAGCAGACCCGGGACAGGGACCTTCAATGAGCAGTTCTTC. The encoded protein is CASRPGTGTFNEQFF.

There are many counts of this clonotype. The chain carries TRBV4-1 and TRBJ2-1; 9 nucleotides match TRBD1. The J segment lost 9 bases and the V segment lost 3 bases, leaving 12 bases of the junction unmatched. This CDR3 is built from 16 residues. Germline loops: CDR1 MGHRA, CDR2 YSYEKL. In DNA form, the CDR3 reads TGCGCCAGCAGCCAGCTCACCGGGACAGGGATGGGTGAGCAGTTCTTC. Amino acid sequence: CASSQLTGTGMGEQFF.

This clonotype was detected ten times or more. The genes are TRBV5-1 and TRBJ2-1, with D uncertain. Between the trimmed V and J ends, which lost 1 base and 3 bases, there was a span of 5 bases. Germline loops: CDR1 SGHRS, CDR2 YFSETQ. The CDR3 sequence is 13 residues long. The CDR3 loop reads CASSLQDYNEQFF. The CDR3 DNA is TGCGCCAGCAGCTTGCAGGACTACAATGAGCAGTTCTTC.

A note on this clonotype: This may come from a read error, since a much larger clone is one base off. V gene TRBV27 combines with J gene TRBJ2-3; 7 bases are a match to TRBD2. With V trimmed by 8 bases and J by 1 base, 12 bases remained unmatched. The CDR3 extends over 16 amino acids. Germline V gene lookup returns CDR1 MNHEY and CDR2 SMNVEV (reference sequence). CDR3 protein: CASGRGLGGGTDTQYF. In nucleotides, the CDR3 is TGTGCCAGCGGCCGCGGACTAGGCGGGGGCACAGATACGCAGTATTTT.

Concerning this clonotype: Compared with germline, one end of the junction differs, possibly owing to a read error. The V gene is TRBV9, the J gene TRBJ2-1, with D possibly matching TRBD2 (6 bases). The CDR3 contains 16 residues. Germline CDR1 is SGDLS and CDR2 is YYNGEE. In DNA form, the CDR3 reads TGTGCCAGAAGCGTAGCTGCGGGAAGAACCTACAATGAACAGTTCTTC. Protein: CARSVAAGRTYNEQFF.

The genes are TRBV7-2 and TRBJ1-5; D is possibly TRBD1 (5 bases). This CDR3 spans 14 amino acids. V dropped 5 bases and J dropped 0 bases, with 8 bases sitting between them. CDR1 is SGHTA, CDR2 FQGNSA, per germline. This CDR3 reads CASSVQGSNQPQHF. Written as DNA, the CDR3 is TGTGCCAGCAGCGTTCAGGGTAGCAATCAGCCCCAGCATTTT. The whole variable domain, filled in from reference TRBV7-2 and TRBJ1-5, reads GAGVSQSPSNKVTEKGKDVELRCDPISGHTALYWYRQSLGQGLEFLIYFQGNSAPDKSGLPSDRFSAERTGGSVSTLTIQRTQQEDSAVYLCASSVQGSNQPQHFGDGTRLSIL.

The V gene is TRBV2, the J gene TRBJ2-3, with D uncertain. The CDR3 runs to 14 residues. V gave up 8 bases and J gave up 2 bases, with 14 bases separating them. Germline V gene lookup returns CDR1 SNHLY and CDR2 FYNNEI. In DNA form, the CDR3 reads TGTGCCAGCCAAGAACTCGGAGTCACAGATACGCAGTATTTT. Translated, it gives CASQELGVTDTQYF.

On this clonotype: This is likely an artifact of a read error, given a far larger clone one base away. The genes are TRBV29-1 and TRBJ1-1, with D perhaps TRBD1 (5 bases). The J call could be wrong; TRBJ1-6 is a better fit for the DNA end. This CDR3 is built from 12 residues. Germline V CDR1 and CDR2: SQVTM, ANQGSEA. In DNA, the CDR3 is TGCACCCGGGGCAGGGAGGATTCACCCCTCCACTTT. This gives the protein CTRGREDSPLHF.

CDR3 loop: CASSDGVSYEQYF. DNA for the CDR3: TGTGCCAGCAGTGATGGGGTTTCCTACGAGCAGTACTTC. V gene TRBV25-1 combines with J gene TRBJ2-7; the D is unclear. Germline V gives CDR1 MGHDK, CDR2 SYGVNS. The CDR3 has 13 amino acids. V shed 3 bases and J shed 1 base, with 7 bases lying between them.

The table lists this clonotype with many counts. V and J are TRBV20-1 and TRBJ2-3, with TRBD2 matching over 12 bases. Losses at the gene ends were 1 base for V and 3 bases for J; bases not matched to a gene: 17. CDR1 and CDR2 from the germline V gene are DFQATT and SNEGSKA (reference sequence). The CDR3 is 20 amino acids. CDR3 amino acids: CSARAPPGRLAGVTTDTQYF. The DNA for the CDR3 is TGCAGTGCTAGAGCCCCTCCAGGGAGACTAGCGGGAGTTACTACAGATACGCAGTATTTT.

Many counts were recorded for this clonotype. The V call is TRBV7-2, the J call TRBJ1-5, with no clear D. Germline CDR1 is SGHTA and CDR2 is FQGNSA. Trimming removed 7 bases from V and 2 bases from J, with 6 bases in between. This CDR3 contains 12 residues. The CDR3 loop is CASTLGNQPQHF. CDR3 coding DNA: TGTGCCAGCACCCTAGGCAATCAGCCCCAGCATTTT.

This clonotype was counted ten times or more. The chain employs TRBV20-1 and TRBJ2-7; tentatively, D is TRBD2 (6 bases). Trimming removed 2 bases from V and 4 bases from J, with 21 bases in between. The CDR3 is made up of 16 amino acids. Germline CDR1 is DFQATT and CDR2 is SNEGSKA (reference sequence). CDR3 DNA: TGCAGTGCTAGACCTGCCTGGGGCGGTGGAGGGTACGAGCAGTACTTC. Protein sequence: CSARPAWGGGGYEQYF.

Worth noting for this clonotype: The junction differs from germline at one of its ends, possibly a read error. CDR3 nucleotide sequence: TGTGCCTGCAGCTTCGGGTCTAGCGGCTACAATGAGCAGTTCTTC. It codes for CACSFGSSGYNEQFF. The chain recombines TRBV11-2 with TRBJ2-1, with 7 bases fitting TRBD2. Germline V gene data show CDR1 as SGHAT and CDR2 as FQNNGV. The CDR3 is 15 amino acids. The variable domain in full, with the rest retrieved from reference TRBV11-2 and TRBJ2-1, is EAGVAQSPRYKIIEKRQSVAFWCNPISGHATLYWYQQILGQGPKLLIQFQNNGVVDDSQLPKDRFSAERLKGVDSTLKIQPAKLEDSAVYLCACSFGSSGYNEQFFGPGTRLTVL.

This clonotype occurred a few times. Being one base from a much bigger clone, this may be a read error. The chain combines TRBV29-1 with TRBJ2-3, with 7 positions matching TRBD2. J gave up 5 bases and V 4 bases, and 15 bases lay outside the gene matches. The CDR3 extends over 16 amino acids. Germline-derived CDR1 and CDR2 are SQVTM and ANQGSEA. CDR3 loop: CSVGERANTGGDTQYF. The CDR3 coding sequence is TGCAGCGTTGGAGAGAGGGCGAACACGGGAGGAGATACGCAGTATTTT.

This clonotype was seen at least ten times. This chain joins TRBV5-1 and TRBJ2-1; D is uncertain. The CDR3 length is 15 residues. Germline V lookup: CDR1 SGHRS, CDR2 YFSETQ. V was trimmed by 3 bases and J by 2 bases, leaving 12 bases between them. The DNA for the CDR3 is TGCGCCAGCAGCTCTGGCACAAACCCCTACAATGAGCAGTTCTTC. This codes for CASSSGTNPYNEQFF.

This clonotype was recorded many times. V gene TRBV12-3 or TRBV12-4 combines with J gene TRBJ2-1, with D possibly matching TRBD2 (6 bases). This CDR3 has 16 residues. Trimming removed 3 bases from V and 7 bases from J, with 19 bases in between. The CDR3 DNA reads TGTGCCAGCAGTTTGGGAATTGGAGGGAGTAGGAATGAGCAGTTCTTC. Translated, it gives CASSLGIGGSRNEQFF.

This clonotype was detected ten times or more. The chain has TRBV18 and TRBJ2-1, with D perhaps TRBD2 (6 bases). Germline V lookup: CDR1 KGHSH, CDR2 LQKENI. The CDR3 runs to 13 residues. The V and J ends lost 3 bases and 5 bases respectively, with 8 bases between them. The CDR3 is CASSPTRDNEQFF. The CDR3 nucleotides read TGTGCCAGCTCACCGACTAGGGACAATGAGCAGTTCTTC.

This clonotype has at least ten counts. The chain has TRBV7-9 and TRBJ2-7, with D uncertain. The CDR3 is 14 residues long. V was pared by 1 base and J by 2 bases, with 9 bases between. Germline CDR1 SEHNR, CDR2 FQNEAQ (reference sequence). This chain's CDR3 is CASSLVGNPYEQYF. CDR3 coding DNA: TGTGCCAGCAGCTTAGTTGGGAACCCCTACGAGCAGTACTTC.

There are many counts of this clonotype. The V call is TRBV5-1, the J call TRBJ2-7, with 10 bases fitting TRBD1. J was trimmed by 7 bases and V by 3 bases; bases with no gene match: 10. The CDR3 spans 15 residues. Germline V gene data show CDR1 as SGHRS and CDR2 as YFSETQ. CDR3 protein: CASSSSGTGAGEQYF. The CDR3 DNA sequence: TGCGCCAGCAGCTCTTCCGGGACAGGGGCAGGGGAGCAGTACTTC.

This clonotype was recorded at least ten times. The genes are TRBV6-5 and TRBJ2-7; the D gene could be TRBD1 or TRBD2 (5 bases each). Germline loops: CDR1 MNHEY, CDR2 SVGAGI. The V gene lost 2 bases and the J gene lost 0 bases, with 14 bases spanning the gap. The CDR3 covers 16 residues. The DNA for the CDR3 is TGTGCCAGCAGTTACAAGGGACGGCTGAGCTCCTACGAGCAGTACTTC. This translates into CASSYKGRLSSYEQYF.

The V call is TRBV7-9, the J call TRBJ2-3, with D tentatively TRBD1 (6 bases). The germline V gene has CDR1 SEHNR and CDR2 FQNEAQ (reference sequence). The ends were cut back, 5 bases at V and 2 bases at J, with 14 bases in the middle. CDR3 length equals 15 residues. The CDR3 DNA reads TGTGCCAGCAGCAGTTGGGACACCGCCACAGATACGCAGTATTTT. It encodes CASSSWDTATDTQYF.

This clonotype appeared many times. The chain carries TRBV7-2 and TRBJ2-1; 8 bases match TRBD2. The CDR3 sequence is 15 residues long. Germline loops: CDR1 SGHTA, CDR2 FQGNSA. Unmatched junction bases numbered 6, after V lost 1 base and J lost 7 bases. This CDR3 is CASSLEAGVSNEQFF. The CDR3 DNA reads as TGTGCCAGCAGCTTAGAAGCGGGGGTATCAAATGAGCAGTTCTTC.

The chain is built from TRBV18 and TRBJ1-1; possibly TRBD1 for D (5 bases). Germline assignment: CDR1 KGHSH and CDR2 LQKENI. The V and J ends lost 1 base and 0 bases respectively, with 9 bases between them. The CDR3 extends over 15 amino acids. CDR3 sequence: CASSPRGRMNTEAFF. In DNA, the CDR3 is TGTGCCAGCTCACCACGGGGACGGATGAACACTGAAGCTTTCTTT.

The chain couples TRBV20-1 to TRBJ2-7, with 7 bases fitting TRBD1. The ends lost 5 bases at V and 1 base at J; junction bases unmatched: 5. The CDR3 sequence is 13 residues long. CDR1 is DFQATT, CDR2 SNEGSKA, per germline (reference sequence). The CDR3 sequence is CSASGTVSYEQYF. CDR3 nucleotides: TGCAGTGCTTCCGGGACAGTATCCTACGAGCAGTACTTC.

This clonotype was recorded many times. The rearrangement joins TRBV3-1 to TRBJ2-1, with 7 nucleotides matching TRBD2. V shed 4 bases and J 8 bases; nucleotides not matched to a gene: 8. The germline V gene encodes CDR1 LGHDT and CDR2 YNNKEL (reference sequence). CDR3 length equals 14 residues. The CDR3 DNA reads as TGTGCCAGCAGCCCGACGCGCGGGAGTTATGAGCAGTTCTTC. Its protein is CASSPTRGSYEQFF.

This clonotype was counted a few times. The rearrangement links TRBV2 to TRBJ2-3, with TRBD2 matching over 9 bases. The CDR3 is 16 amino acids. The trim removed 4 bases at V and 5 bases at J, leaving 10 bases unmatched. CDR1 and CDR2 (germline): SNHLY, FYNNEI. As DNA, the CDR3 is TGTGCCAGCAGTGCAGAGACGGGACTAGCTGGAGATACGCAGTATTTT. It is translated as CASSAETGLAGDTQYF. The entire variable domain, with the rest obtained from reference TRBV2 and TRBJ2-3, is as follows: EPEVTQTPSHQVTQMGQEVILRCVPISNHLYFYWYRQILGQKVEFLVSFYNNEISEKSEIFDDQFSVERPDGSNFTLKIRSTKLEDSAMYFCASSAETGLAGDTQYFGPGTRLTVL.

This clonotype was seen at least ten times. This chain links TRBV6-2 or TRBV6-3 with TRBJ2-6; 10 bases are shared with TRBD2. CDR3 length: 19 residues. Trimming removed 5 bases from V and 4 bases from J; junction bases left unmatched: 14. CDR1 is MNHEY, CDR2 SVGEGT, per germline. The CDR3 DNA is TGTGCCAGCAGTGAACACCGAGCGGGACTAGCGCGAGGGGCCAACGTCCTGACTTTC. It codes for CASSEHRAGLARGANVLTF.

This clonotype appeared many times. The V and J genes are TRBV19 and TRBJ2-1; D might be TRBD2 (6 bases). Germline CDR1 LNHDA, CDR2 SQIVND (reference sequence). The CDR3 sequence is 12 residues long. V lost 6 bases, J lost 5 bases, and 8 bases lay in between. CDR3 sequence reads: CASRGLHNEQFF. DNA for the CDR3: TGTGCCAGTAGGGGACTGCACAATGAGCAGTTCTTC.

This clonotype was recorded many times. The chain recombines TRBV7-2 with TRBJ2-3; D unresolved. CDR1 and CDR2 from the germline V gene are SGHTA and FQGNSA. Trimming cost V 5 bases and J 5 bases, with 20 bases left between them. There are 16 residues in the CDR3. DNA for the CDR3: TGTGCCAGCAGCCCCATGGGTTCCGGGTTCAAAGATACGCAGTATTTT. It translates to CASSPMGSGFKDTQYF.

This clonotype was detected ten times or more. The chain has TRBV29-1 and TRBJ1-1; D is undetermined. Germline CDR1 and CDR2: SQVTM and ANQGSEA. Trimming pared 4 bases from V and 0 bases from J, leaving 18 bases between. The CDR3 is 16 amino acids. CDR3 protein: CSVGAPAFRMNTEAFF. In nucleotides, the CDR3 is TGCAGCGTTGGGGCCCCCGCGTTTCGAATGAACACTGAAGCTTTCTTT.

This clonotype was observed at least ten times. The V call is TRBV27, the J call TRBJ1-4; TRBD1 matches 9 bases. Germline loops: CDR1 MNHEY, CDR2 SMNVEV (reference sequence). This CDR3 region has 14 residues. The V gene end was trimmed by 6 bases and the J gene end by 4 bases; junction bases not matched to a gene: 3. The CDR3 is CASRGQGSNEKLFF. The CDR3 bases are TGTGCCAGCAGAGGACAGGGGAGTAATGAAAAACTGTTTTTT.